This TCR beta chain was sequenced for a study of shared clonotypes between healthy human individuals. Every contributor of samples was a Caucasian grown-up residing in Nashville, Tennessee. V lost 4 bases and J lost 4; bases outside the gene matches: 4. CDR1 and CDR2 from the germline V gene are MNHEY and SVGAGI. The CDR3 length is 14 residues. Assay runs were performed at deep level. Among the unsorted PBMC samples, replicate PCRs used around 300 ng DNA, roughly 30,000 T cell genomes. TCRdb keeps only in-frame clones here, not all; method: immunoSEQ multiplex PCR. The repertoire holds roughly 500,000 clones, with 75% to 85% as singletons.

This TCR came from a middle-aged woman in good health. Some clones in this sample may be carry-over from other donors' samples. The genes are TRBV6-5 and TRBJ2-5, with TRBD2 identical over 9 bases. The sample taken for sequencing was PBMCs. The CDR3: CASSFQLAGETQYF. The CDR3 region has the DNA TGTGCCAGCAGTTTCCAACTAGCGGGAGAGACCCAGTACTTC.